The 24 T cell receptor beta chains below all came from one sample that was sequenced in a study of shared clonotypes between healthy human individuals. Produced via immunoSEQ multiplex PCR; TCRdb's table is partial and in-frame only. In the table there are about 480,000 clones, roughly 78% of which are singletons. The sequenced material came from PBMCs. The receptors stem from a woman aged 40-49 years in good health. Some clones in this sample may be carry-over from other donors' samples.

On this clone itself: At one end, the junction sequence differs from germline, possibly due to a read error. The V and J genes are TRBV18 and TRBJ1-1, with TRBD1 as a possible D gene (6 bases). CDR3 length equals 14 residues. CDR1 is KGHSH and CDR2 is LQKENI in the germline V gene. CDR3 nucleotide sequence: TGTGCCAGCTCTCCACAGGGTACCGTCACTGAAGCTTTCTTT. Translation: CASSPQGTVTEAFF.

V is TRBV28 and J is TRBJ1-2; 7 nucleotides match TRBD1. The CDR3 is made up of 15 amino acids. Trimming cost V 6 bases and J 6 bases; bases outside gene matches: 13. Germline V gives CDR1 MDHEN, CDR2 SYDVKM. The CDR3: CASSSSVYRGDGYTF. As DNA, the CDR3 is TGTGCCAGCAGCTCCAGCGTGTACAGGGGAGATGGCTACACCTTC.

Only one count was recorded for this clone. The chain recombines TRBV5-1 with TRBJ2-1, with TRBD1 identical over 7 bases. Germline assignment: CDR1 SGHRS and CDR2 YFSETQ. This CDR3 spans 14 amino acids. V lost 5 bases to trimming and J lost 12 bases; unmatched junction nucleotides: 14. The CDR3 loop reads CASSTDRVSLGQFF. DNA for the CDR3: TGCGCCAGCAGTACTGACAGGGTTTCCCTCGGGCAGTTCTTC.

The rearrangement joins TRBV19 to TRBJ2-1, with 11 positions matching TRBD2. Germline assignment: CDR1 LNHDA and CDR2 SQIVND (reference sequence). V lost 4 bases, J lost 9 bases, and 11 bases stayed unmatched. The CDR3 has 16 residues. The DNA for the CDR3 is TGTGCCAGTAGTAGAATGGGTACTAGCGGGAGAAGTGAGCAGTTCTTC. Encoded protein: CASSRMGTSGRSEQFF.

The gene calls are TRBV5-1 and TRBJ2-7; 9 bases align to TRBD2. The germline CDR1 and CDR2 sequences are SGHRS and YFSETQ. The trim removed 0 bases at V and 4 bases at J, leaving 8 bases unmatched. The CDR3 totals 16 residues. The CDR3 coding sequence is TGCGCCAGCAGCTTGGGTTTTAGCGGGAGTTTTTACGAGCAGTACTTC. The encoded protein is CASSLGFSGSFYEQYF. Drawing the rest from reference TRBV5-1 and TRBJ2-7, the complete variable domain is KAGVTQTPRYLIKTRGQQVTLSCSPISGHRSVSWYQQTPGQGLQFLFEYFSETQRNKGNFPGRFSGRQFSNSRSEMNVSTLELGDSALYLCASSLGFSGSFYEQYFGPGTRLTVT.

The chain carries TRBV28 and TRBJ1-5; TRBD1 matches at 12 bases. This CDR3 has 15 residues. V gave up 6 bases and J gave up 7 bases; unmatched junction bases: 7. Germline V CDR1 and CDR2: MDHEN, SYDVKM. CDR3 DNA sequence: TGTGCCAGCAGGTACGGGACAGGGGGCCGGCAGCCCCAGCATTTT. Its translation is CASRYGTGGRQPQHF.

V and J are TRBV5-6 and TRBJ2-1; D gene unclear. With 3 bases removed from V and 9 bases from J, the gap between germline ends came to 13 bases. The CDR3 spans 13 residues. Germline CDR1 SGHDT, CDR2 YYEEEE. CDR3 sequence reads: CASSSHRRGEQFF. CDR3 sequence (DNA): TGTGCCAGCAGCTCACATCGGCGCGGTGAGCAGTTCTTC.

This sequence joins TRBV6-4 and TRBJ2-2; 8 nucleotides line up with TRBD2. V gave up 2 bases and J gave up 1 base; unmatched junction bases: 3. The CDR3 sequence is 16 residues long. Germline CDR1 and CDR2: MRHNA and SNTAGT. CDR3 bases: TGTGCCAGCAGTGACACTAGCGGAGTGAACACCGGGGAGCTGTTTTTT. This gives the protein CASSDTSGVNTGELFF.

For this clone: A junction end diverges from the germline sequence, so it may reflect a read error. This chain uses TRBV5-1 with TRBJ2-7, with 8 bases that match TRBD2. The CDR3 is 13 amino acids. CDR1 and CDR2 from the germline V gene are SGHRS and YFSETQ. The CDR3 reads CASSTETSVNLAF. The CDR3 DNA reads TGCGCCAGCAGCACCGAGACTAGCGTTAACCTAGCCTTC. Based on the CDR3 plus reference TRBV5-1 and TRBJ2-7, the full variable domain is KAGVTQTPRYLIKTRGQQVTLSCSPISGHRSVSWYQQTPGQGLQFLFEYFSETQRNKGNFPGRFSGRQFSNSRSEMNVSTLELGDSALYLCASSTETSVNLAFGPGTRLTVT.

V gene TRBV5-8 combines with J gene TRBJ2-5; D remains unclear. This CDR3 region has 13 residues. Germline-derived CDR1 and CDR2 are SGHTS and YDEGEE. The germline V and J ends were trimmed by 1 base and 5 bases, with 9 bases remaining between them. In nucleotides, the CDR3 is TGTGCCAGCAGCTTGAGAGTCCCTGAGACCCAGTACTTC. It specifies CASSLRVPETQYF.

V is TRBV6-1 and J is TRBJ2-7; the D is unclear. The germline V gene encodes CDR1 MNHNS and CDR2 SASEGT. CDR3 length: 12 amino acids. V lost 3 bases and J lost 2, with 5 bases in between. The CDR3 nucleotides read TGTGCCAGCAGTGACGTGACCTACGAGCAGTACTTC. Amino acids: CASSDVTYEQYF.

This clone has only one observation. The chain has TRBV11-3 and TRBJ2-1; D may be TRBD2 (5 bases). Germline V gene data show CDR1 as SGHNT and CDR2 as YENEEA. V was cut by 5 bases and J by 5 bases, with 16 bases left in between. CDR3 length: 15 residues. Here the CDR3 DNA reads TGTGCCAGCAGCCTCCACGGGATTACCGACAATGAGCAGTTCTTC. Encoded protein: CASSLHGITDNEQFF.

The chain carries TRBV7-2 and TRBJ2-5, with D tentatively TRBD2 (5 bases). Germline V lookup: CDR1 SGHTA, CDR2 FQGNSA. Between the trimmed V and J ends, which lost 3 bases and 2 bases, there was a span of 13 bases. This CDR3 has 15 amino acids. The CDR3 coding sequence is TGTGCCAGCAGCTTGGCGGGCCGGGGACAAGAGACCCAGTACTTC. Translated: CASSLAGRGQETQYF. The full variable domain, with the rest looked up from reference TRBV7-2 and TRBJ2-5, is GAGVSQSPSNKVTEKGKDVELRCDPISGHTALYWYRQSLGQGLEFLIYFQGNSAPDKSGLPSDRFSAERTGGSVSTLTIQRTQQEDSAVYLCASSLAGRGQETQYFGPGTRLLVL.

The gene calls are TRBV4-2 and TRBJ2-5; 14 nucleotides line up with TRBD2. The DNA matches TRBJ2-7 better at its end, which makes the J call doubtful. In germline, CDR1 is LGHNA, CDR2 YNFKEQ. The CDR3 runs to 19 residues. The DNA for the CDR3 is TGTGCCAGCAGCCAATCCCCACCGGGACTAGCGGGAGTCCCCTACGAGCAGTACTTC. It codes for CASSQSPPGLAGVPYEQYF.

This chain connects TRBV5-1 to TRBJ2-1; TRBD1 aligns across 8 bases. There are 15 residues in the CDR3. CDR1 SGHRS and CDR2 YFSETQ come from the germline V gene. Trimming at V came to 3 bases and at J to 6 bases, leaving 8 bases not matched to a gene. The CDR3 nucleotides read TGCGCCAGCAGCTCAACAGGGGGGTTGGGCAATGAGCAGTTCTTC. Translated: CASSSTGGLGNEQFF. Full variable domain (remainder filled in from reference TRBV5-1 and TRBJ2-1): KAGVTQTPRYLIKTRGQQVTLSCSPISGHRSVSWYQQTPGQGLQFLFEYFSETQRNKGNFPGRFSGRQFSNSRSEMNVSTLELGDSALYLCASSSTGGLGNEQFFGPGTRLTVL.

The rearrangement links TRBV7-9 to TRBJ2-3; D is unclear. CDR1 and CDR2 from the germline V gene are SEHNR and FQNEAQ (reference sequence). Trimming removed 5 bases at V and 1 base at J, with 13 bases between. The CDR3 contains 15 residues. The CDR3 protein is CASSPPPRGTDTQYF. CDR3 nucleotides: TGTGCCAGCAGCCCGCCCCCGCGCGGCACAGATACGCAGTATTTT.

V and J are TRBV9 and TRBJ1-1, with D unresolved. The CDR3 length is 15 residues. The V gene lost 3 bases and the J gene lost 8 bases, with 20 bases spanning the gap. Germline values: CDR1 SGDLS, CDR2 YYNGEE. This CDR3 reads CASSEERERNREAFF. The CDR3 DNA follows: TGTGCCAGCAGCGAAGAAAGGGAAAGAAACAGAGAAGCTTTCTTT.

V gene TRBV11-2 combines with J gene TRBJ2-3; 8 bases fit TRBD1. V dropped 5 bases and J dropped 4; count of bases not matched to a gene: 17. CDR1 SGHAT and CDR2 FQNNGV come from the germline V gene. CDR3 length: 18 amino acids. The CDR3 DNA follows: TGTGCCAGCAGCCAGGGGACAGGAGGGATTTCCCGGCCAGATACGCAGTATTTT. It specifies CASSQGTGGISRPDTQYF.

This chain links TRBV6-6 with TRBJ2-7; 11 bases match TRBD1. Germline V gene lookup returns CDR1 MNHNY and CDR2 SVGAGI (reference sequence). The ends lost 1 base at V and 9 bases at J; junction bases unmatched: 2. This CDR3 spans 13 amino acids. CDR3 sequence reads: CASSYYGQGAQYF. Written as DNA, the CDR3 is TGTGCCAGCAGTTACTATGGACAGGGGGCGCAGTACTTC.

The J gene is TRBJ2-7, the V gene TRBV6-6; possible D gene TRBD2, 6 bases. Germline loops: CDR1 MNHNY, CDR2 SVGAGI (reference sequence). The V end lost 3 bases, the J end lost 3 bases, and 12 bases lay between the germline ends. The CDR3 runs 14 residues. CDR3 sequence (DNA): TGTGCCAGCAGTTATGGGGGGAGTCGCTACGAGCAGTACTTC. Protein product: CASSYGGSRYEQYF.

This clone was observed a few times. The V and J genes are TRBV29-1 and TRBJ1-1; D possibly corresponds to TRBD1 (5 bases). There are 12 residues in the CDR3. V lost 7 bases, J lost 2 bases, and 11 bases lay in between. In germline, CDR1 is SQVTM, CDR2 ANQGSEA. This chain's CDR3 is CSAGWGNTEAFF. The CDR3 DNA follows: TGCAGCGCCGGGTGGGGCAACACTGAAGCTTTCTTT.

The chain combines TRBV5-1 with TRBJ2-3, with TRBD2 matching 7 bases. The V segment lost 4 bases and the J segment 5 bases; nucleotides outside the gene matches: 10. The CDR3 length is 15 residues. Germline values: CDR1 SGHRS, CDR2 YFSETQ. The CDR3, as DNA: TGCGCCAGCAGCGGGATGGCGGGAGCGGGAGATACGCAGTATTTT. Protein sequence: CASSGMAGAGDTQYF. The full variable domain, with the rest looked up from reference TRBV5-1 and TRBJ2-3, is KAGVTQTPRYLIKTRGQQVTLSCSPISGHRSVSWYQQTPGQGLQFLFEYFSETQRNKGNFPGRFSGRQFSNSRSEMNVSTLELGDSALYLCASSGMAGAGDTQYFGPGTRLTVL.

This clone has only a few counts. This chain uses TRBV5-4 with TRBJ2-7, with D possibly called TRBD1 or TRBD2 (5 bases each). The germline V and J ends were trimmed by 4 bases and 5 bases, with 22 bases remaining between them. Looked up from germline, CDR1 is SGHNT and CDR2 is YYREEE (reference sequence). The CDR3 totals 16 residues. The CDR3 sequence: CASSQDEGQGVDEQYF. CDR3 bases: TGTGCCAGCAGCCAAGACGAGGGGCAGGGCGTCGACGAGCAGTACTTC.

This clone was recorded once. This chain links TRBV6-4 with TRBJ2-1, with D maybe TRBD2 (5 bases). Trimming removed 0 bases at V and 7 bases at J, with 13 bases between. Germline V gene data show CDR1 as MRHNA and CDR2 as SNTAGT. The CDR3 runs 15 residues. CDR3 region: CASSDSGEGWNEQFF. The CDR3 DNA follows: TGTGCCAGCAGTGACTCTGGAGAGGGCTGGAATGAGCAGTTCTTC.